These T cell receptor beta chains were read from a single sample in a study of yellow fever vaccine responses in identical twins. TCRdb re-analysed the RT-PCR reads in MiXCR, keeping a single row per CDR3 protein. The sample records about 19,000 distinct CDR3 sequences, around 76% being singletons. Sequenced material: T cells from blood (PBMCs), unsorted or a sorted subset (not recorded which), taken before or after yellow fever vaccination (not recorded which). All receptors derive from a woman in her late teens or twenties who received the yellow fever vaccine. Each CDR3 is given with its conserved first and last residue. Each record gives: D gene, clone size, V gene, J gene, CDR3 protein, CDR3 DNA. A D gene is named only where the DNA matches it firmly. Expanded clones get a size class; other rows say once, few or many, or leave the size out.

d_gene: -; abundance: few; v_gene: TRBV2; j_gene: TRBJ1-4; CDR3aa: CARRQSGVEKLFF; CDR3nt: TGTGCCAGACGACAGAGCGGCGTTGAAAAACTGTTTTTT
d_gene: TRBD2; abundance: once; v_gene: TRBV7-6; j_gene: TRBJ2-3; CDR3aa: CASSLGGGGTSDTQYF; CDR3nt: TGTGCCAGCAGCTTAGGTGGCGGGGGTACTTCAGATACGCAGTATTTT
d_gene: -; abundance: -; v_gene: TRBV20-1; j_gene: TRBJ1-4; CDR3aa: CSATSNGEKLFF; CDR3nt: TGCAGTGCTACGTCGAATGGCGAAAAACTGTTTTTT
d_gene: -; abundance: -; v_gene: TRBV15; j_gene: TRBJ2-1; CDR3aa: CATSSGHGTHTYNEQFF; CDR3nt: TGTGCCACCAGCAGCGGCCACGGGACTCACACCTACAATGAGCAGTTCTTC
d_gene: TRBD2; abundance: -; v_gene: TRBV6-1; j_gene: TRBJ2-1; CDR3aa: CASTPGLAALKSQFF; CDR3nt: TGTGCCAGCACCCCAGGACTAGCGGCCCTTAAATCGCAGTTCTTC
d_gene: -; abundance: few; v_gene: TRBV5-6; j_gene: TRBJ1-5; CDR3aa: CASSSYREDLYDNQPQHF; CDR3nt: TGTGCCAGCAGCTCCTACCGGGAAGACTTGTATGACAATCAGCCCCAGCATTTT
d_gene: -; abundance: -; v_gene: TRBV29-1; j_gene: TRBJ2-1; CDR3aa: CSVEDRRGPGQFF; CDR3nt: TGCAGCGTTGAAGATAGGCGGGGCCCAGGGCAGTTCTTC
d_gene: TRBD2; abundance: -; v_gene: TRBV18; j_gene: TRBJ2-1; CDR3aa: CASSPAGGNYNEQFF; CDR3nt: TGTGCCAGCTCACCAGCGGGAGGGAACTACAATGAGCAGTTCTTC
d_gene: -; abundance: -; v_gene: TRBV14; j_gene: TRBJ1-3; CDR3aa: CASSQGNTIYF; CDR3nt: TGTGCCAGCAGCCAAGGAAACACCATATATTTT
d_gene: TRBD2; abundance: -; v_gene: TRBV11-1; j_gene: TRBJ2-1; CDR3aa: CASSHGRALNNEQFF; CDR3nt: TGTGCCAGCAGCCACGGGAGGGCCCTGAACAATGAGCAGTTCTTC
d_gene: -; abundance: -; v_gene: TRBV11-3; j_gene: TRBJ2-6; CDR3aa: CASSLLASGANVLTF; CDR3nt: TGTGCCAGCAGCTTGTTGGCCTCTGGGGCCAACGTCCTGACTTTC
d_gene: -; abundance: -; v_gene: TRBV20-1; j_gene: TRBJ2-7; CDR3aa: CSATTHSVSYEQYF; CDR3nt: TGCAGTGCTACAACACATAGCGTCTCCTACGAGCAGTACTTC
d_gene: TRBD1; abundance: -; v_gene: TRBV20-1; j_gene: TRBJ1-1; CDR3aa: CSARTGQGTEAFF; CDR3nt: TGCAGTGCTAGAACGGGACAGGGGACTGAAGCTTTCTTT
d_gene: -; abundance: -; v_gene: TRBV11-2; j_gene: TRBJ1-3; CDR3aa: CASSTADTIYF; CDR3nt: TGTGCCAGCAGCACCGCGGACACCATATATTTT
d_gene: -; abundance: -; v_gene: TRBV4-2; j_gene: TRBJ2-3; CDR3aa: CASSQGDGRPDTQYF; CDR3nt: TGTGCCAGCAGCCAAGGGGACGGGCGCCCAGATACGCAGTATTTT
d_gene: -; abundance: -; v_gene: TRBV12-3/TRBV12-4; j_gene: TRBJ1-5; CDR3aa: CASSLSGNSQPQHF; CDR3nt: TGTGCCAGCAGTTTGTCGGGAAATAGTCAGCCCCAGCATTTT
d_gene: TRBD2; abundance: -; v_gene: TRBV11-2; j_gene: TRBJ2-5; CDR3aa: CASSLVGLAVGETQYF; CDR3nt: TGTGCCAGCAGCTTAGTGGGACTAGCGGTAGGAGAGACCCAGTACTTC
d_gene: -; abundance: -; v_gene: TRBV6-4; j_gene: TRBJ2-1; CDR3aa: CASSAYSYNEQFF; CDR3nt: TGTGCCAGCAGTGCCTACTCCTACAATGAGCAGTTCTTC
d_gene: -; abundance: -; v_gene: TRBV15; j_gene: TRBJ2-3; CDR3aa: CATSQDRGTQYF; CDR3nt: TGTGCCACCAGTCAGGACCGTGGTACGCAGTATTTT
d_gene: -; abundance: few; v_gene: TRBV11-1; j_gene: TRBJ1-5; CDR3aa: CASSLELDSNQPQHF; CDR3nt: TGTGCCAGCAGCTTAGAACTAGATAGCAATCAGCCCCAGCATTTT
d_gene: -; abundance: -; v_gene: TRBV2; j_gene: TRBJ1-1; CDR3aa: CASSGPLTDSSEAFF; CDR3nt: TGTGCCAGCAGTGGGCCACTGACAGATTCCAGTGAAGCTTTCTTT
d_gene: -; abundance: -; v_gene: TRBV11-1; j_gene: TRBJ2-3; CDR3aa: CAFVRDSNTDTQYF; CDR3nt: TGTGCCTTCGTGCGGGACAGCAACACAGATACGCAGTATTTT
d_gene: -; abundance: -; v_gene: TRBV7-6; j_gene: TRBJ2-1; CDR3aa: CASSLTSGAMGQFF; CDR3nt: TGTGCCAGCAGCTTAACATCCGGGGCCATGGGGCAGTTCTTC
d_gene: TRBD1; abundance: -; v_gene: TRBV7-2; j_gene: TRBJ1-5; CDR3aa: CASSPRTGGFQPQHF; CDR3nt: TGTGCCAGCAGCCCCCGGACAGGGGGCTTTCAGCCCCAGCATTTT
d_gene: -; abundance: few; v_gene: TRBV6-2/TRBV6-3; j_gene: TRBJ2-1; CDR3aa: CASSYIRTGSIYNEQFF; CDR3nt: TGTGCCAGCAGTTACATCCGTACCGGGAGCATCTACAATGAGCAGTTCTTC
d_gene: -; abundance: -; v_gene: TRBV28; j_gene: TRBJ2-2; CDR3aa: CASSLGTSNTGELFF; CDR3nt: TGTGCCAGCAGTTTGGGGACATCGAACACCGGGGAGCTGTTTTTT
d_gene: -; abundance: -; v_gene: TRBV9; j_gene: TRBJ1-2; CDR3aa: CASSQGSGYTF; CDR3nt: TGTGCCAGCAGCCAAGGTAGTGGCTACACCTTC
d_gene: TRBD2; abundance: -; v_gene: TRBV14; j_gene: TRBJ2-2; CDR3aa: CASSQDGLGTRKPGELFF; CDR3nt: TGTGCCAGCAGCCAAGACGGTTTGGGGACTAGAAAACCTGGGGAGCTGTTTTTT
d_gene: TRBD2; abundance: -; v_gene: TRBV24-1; j_gene: TRBJ2-1; CDR3aa: CATQGLANNEQFF; CDR3nt: TGTGCCACCCAGGGACTAGCGAACAATGAGCAGTTCTTC
d_gene: -; abundance: -; v_gene: TRBV25-1; j_gene: TRBJ2-3; CDR3aa: CASSGTRGTQYF; CDR3nt: TGTGCCAGCAGTGGTACTAGGGGTACGCAGTATTTT
d_gene: -; abundance: -; v_gene: TRBV6-1; j_gene: TRBJ2-1; CDR3aa: CASILGTIDYNEQFF; CDR3nt: TGTGCCAGCATCCTCGGCACCATAGACTACAATGAGCAGTTCTTC
d_gene: TRBD2; abundance: -; v_gene: TRBV20-1; j_gene: TRBJ2-3; CDR3aa: CSARERGISTDTQYF; CDR3nt: TGCAGTGCTAGAGAGCGGGGGATCAGCACAGATACGCAGTATTTT
d_gene: -; abundance: -; v_gene: TRBV7-9; j_gene: TRBJ2-7; CDR3aa: CASEGGLYEQYF; CDR3nt: TGTGCCAGCGAGGGGGGTCTCTACGAGCAGTACTTC